The 25 T cell receptor beta chains below come from one sample, sequenced in a study of blood T cell repertoires in COVID-19. The protocol was immunoSEQ multiplex PCR, while the TCRdb copy is restricted to in-frame clones and leaves out a portion. The data hold about 110,000 clones, with almost 90% observed a single time. The sequenced material came from peripheral blood. The receptors were sampled from a woman aged 45-65 years with active or convalescent COVID-19.

This clone was seen a single time. CDR3 sequence reads: CASSFWGADEQFF. The CDR3 region has the DNA TGTGCCAGCAGCTTTTGGGGAGCGGATGAGCAGTTCTTC. The genes are TRBV11-3 and TRBJ2-1, with TRBD2 as a possible D gene (5 bases). Germline lookup yields CDR1 SGHNT and CDR2 YENEEA. Trimming left V 3 bases short and J 8 bases short, with 11 bases between. This CDR3 contains 13 residues.

The chain combines TRBV6-2 or TRBV6-3 with TRBJ2-1; 7 bases align to TRBD1. Per germline, CDR1 MNHEY and CDR2 SVGEGT. Unmatched junction bases numbered 11, after V lost 4 bases and J lost 8 bases. This CDR3 contains 15 residues. The CDR3 DNA follows: TGTGCCAGCAGTTCCTCCGGGACAGCGAACCATGAGCAGTTCTTC. Protein sequence: CASSSSGTANHEQFF.

J is TRBJ2-2 and V is TRBV5-1, with TRBD2 matching over 12 bases. The ends lost 4 bases at V and 4 bases at J; junction bases unmatched: 5. Germline V gene data show CDR1 as SGHRS and CDR2 as YFSETQ. CDR3 length equals 16 residues. The chain's CDR3 is CASSGLAGSITGELFF. The CDR3 DNA reads TGCGCCAGCAGCGGACTAGCGGGATCGATCACCGGGGAGCTGTTTTTT.

The chain uses TRBV7-2 and TRBJ2-2, with D maybe TRBD1 (5 bases). Germline lookup yields CDR1 SGHTA and CDR2 FQGNSA. This CDR3 is 15 amino acids long. The ends were cut back, 5 bases at V and 1 base at J, with 11 bases in the middle. CDR3: CASSLGLGNTGELFF. As DNA, the CDR3 is TGTGCCAGCAGCCTGGGGCTAGGGAACACCGGGGAGCTGTTTTTT.

The rearrangement links TRBV27 to TRBJ2-7, with unresolved D. V was trimmed by 0 bases and J by 3 bases, leaving 9 bases between them. Germline V gene lookup returns CDR1 MNHEY and CDR2 SMNVEV (reference sequence). This CDR3 is 14 amino acids long. The CDR3 nucleotides read TGTGCCAGCAGTTTATCGGCGGCTAGCTACGAGCAGTACTTC. This translates into CASSLSAASYEQYF.

This clone was picked up a small number of times. The genes are TRBV4-2 and TRBJ1-2, with 7 positions matching TRBD1. The CDR3 contains 14 residues. Germline values: CDR1 LGHNA, CDR2 YNFKEQ. J lost 4 bases, V lost 1 base, and 3 bases had no gene match. The CDR3 sequence: CASSQARQGYGYTF. CDR3 bases: TGTGCCAGCAGCCAAGCTAGACAGGGCTATGGCTACACCTTC.

This clone was seen just once. This chain links TRBV5-1 with TRBJ2-5; 11 bases align to TRBD1. V trimming: 4 bases; J trimming: 4 bases; junction bases outside the gene matches: 9. CDR1 and CDR2 (germline): SGHRS, YFSETQ. The CDR3 extends over 16 amino acids. DNA of the CDR3: TGCGCCAGCAGCGCCAATACCGGGACAGGGGGAGAGACCCAGTACTTC. Translated, it gives CASSANTGTGGETQYF.

The V call is TRBV6-5, the J call TRBJ2-5, with TRBD1 as a possible D gene (6 bases). CDR3 length: 13 residues. Germline V gene lookup returns CDR1 MNHEY and CDR2 SVGAGI. Trimming took off 6 bases at V and 2 bases at J, with 10 bases between the two ends. For the CDR3, the DNA is TGTGCCAGCAGGGGGACATTTCAAGAGACCCAGTACTTC. Translating gives CASRGTFQETQYF.

The chain employs TRBV10-2 and TRBJ1-5; TRBD1 matches at 7 bases. Unmatched junction bases numbered 8, after V lost 3 bases and J lost 6 bases. Germline CDR1 WSHSY, CDR2 SAAADI. CDR3 size: 15 residues. CDR3 DNA sequence: TGCGCCAGCAGTGATGAAGGGGGCTTAGCTCAGCCCCAGCATTTT. Protein product: CASSDEGGLAQPQHF.

The genes are TRBV4-2 and TRBJ2-7, with 8 bases identical to TRBD2. The junction had 10 bases not matched to a gene; V was cut back by 0 bases and J by 6 bases. Germline V lookup: CDR1 LGHNA, CDR2 YNFKEQ. The CDR3 extends over 16 amino acids. The CDR3: CASSQDLGRAGGEQYF. As DNA, the CDR3 is TGTGCCAGCAGCCAAGATTTGGGACGGGCGGGGGGCGAGCAGTACTTC.

The rearrangement uses TRBV15 and TRBJ2-7; D is uncertain. V was clipped by 4 bases and J by 5 bases, with 12 bases between them. The CDR3 length is 13 residues. Germline CDR1 and CDR2: LNHNV and YYDKDF (reference sequence). The CDR3 loop is CATSTFTANEQYF. The CDR3, as DNA: TGTGCCACCAGCACTTTCACAGCAAACGAGCAGTACTTC.

V gene TRBV7-9 combines with J gene TRBJ2-1; maybe TRBD2 (7 bases). V lost 4 bases and J lost 6, with 28 bases in between. Germline lookup yields CDR1 SEHNR and CDR2 FQNEAQ (reference sequence). This CDR3 is built from 19 residues. CDR3 DNA sequence: TGTGCCAGCAGCTGGAGGCGGGCTCGTGGGGGGGCTCCATCCAATGAGCAGTTCTTC. This sequence encodes CASSWRRARGGAPSNEQFF.

The genes are TRBV3-1 (or the pseudogene TRBV3-2) and TRBJ2-4; 9 nucleotides match TRBD2. J gave up 0 bases and V 3 bases, and 6 bases lay outside the gene matches. The CDR3 sequence is 17 residues long. The germline CDR1 and CDR2 sequences are LGHDT and YNNKEL (reference sequence). CDR3 in DNA: TGTGCCAGCAGCCAGTCGGGTAGCGGGGGAGCCAAAAACATTCAGTACTTC. Protein product: CASSQSGSGGAKNIQYF.

The V call is TRBV5-1, the J call TRBJ2-5; a weak D match, TRBD2 (5 bases). Germline lookup yields CDR1 SGHRS and CDR2 YFSETQ. V lost 2 bases and J 1 base, leaving 9 bases between the germline ends. The CDR3 has 14 residues. CDR3 sequence (DNA): TGCGCCAGCAGCTTAGCGGACCCCCAAGAGACCCAGTACTTC. It is translated as CASSLADPQETQYF.

The chain uses TRBV6-6 and TRBJ2-4; the D is unclear. The CDR3 contains 14 residues. The V end lost 6 bases, the J end lost 0 bases, and 9 bases lay between the germline ends. Germline V lookup: CDR1 MNHNY, CDR2 SVGAGI (reference sequence). Here the CDR3 reads CASSLELAKNIQYF. CDR3 nucleotide sequence: TGTGCCAGCAGCTTAGAATTAGCCAAAAACATTCAGTACTTC.

In its sample, this clone was seen a few times. The J gene is TRBJ2-5, the V gene TRBV19, with a weak D call TRBD1 (6 bases). The CDR3 has 13 amino acids. The germline V gene has CDR1 LNHDA and CDR2 SQIVND (reference sequence). Trimming stripped 3 bases from V and 4 bases from J, with 9 bases between. The CDR3 region is CASSIGRGETQYF. CDR3 coding DNA: TGTGCCAGTAGTATCGGCAGGGGAGAGACCCAGTACTTC.

The chain has TRBV10-1 and TRBJ2-7; 7 nucleotides align to TRBD2. The CDR3 covers 17 residues. The J segment lost 3 bases and the V segment lost 3 bases, leaving 14 bases of the junction unmatched. The germline V gene has CDR1 WNHNN and CDR2 SYGVQD (reference sequence). CDR3 amino acids: CASSDDTWASGLYEQYF. For the CDR3, the DNA is TGCGCCAGCAGTGACGACACTTGGGCTAGCGGACTCTACGAGCAGTACTTC.

The CDR3 nucleotides read TGTGCCAGCTCACCAAGGGGCTCTGGAAACACCATATATTTT. Amino acids: CASSPRGSGNTIYF. The V call is TRBV18, the J call TRBJ1-3, with a possible D match to TRBD1 (5 bases). Trimming took 2 bases from V and 0 from J, leaving 5 bases between them. Germline-derived CDR1 and CDR2 are KGHSH and LQKENI. The CDR3 has 14 residues.

V and J are TRBV28 and TRBJ2-2; 7 bases are a match to TRBD2. The CDR3 has 13 amino acids. V shed 5 bases and J 6 bases; nucleotides not matched to a gene: 3. Germline V CDR1 and CDR2: MDHEN, SYDVKM. The CDR3 spells CASSRGDAGELFF. In DNA form, the CDR3 reads TGTGCCAGCAGTCGGGGGGACGCCGGGGAGCTGTTTTTT.

The V gene is TRBV5-5, the J gene TRBJ2-2; TRBD1 matches at 10 bases. The CDR3 extends over 17 amino acids. The junction had 7 bases not matched to a gene; V was cut back by 5 bases and J by 0 bases. Germline CDR1 and CDR2: SGHKS and YYEKEE (reference sequence). CDR3 nucleotide sequence: TGTGCCAGCAGTAGACAGGGGGCCAGAACGAACACCGGGGAGCTGTTTTTT. Its protein product is CASSRQGARTNTGELFF.

V and J are TRBV3-1 (or the pseudogene TRBV3-2) and TRBJ1-1, with a tentative D call TRBD1 (6 bases). Per the germline V gene, CDR1 is LGHDT and CDR2 is YNNKEL (reference sequence). This CDR3 is built from 13 residues. V lost 8 bases and J 7 bases, leaving 17 bases between the germline ends. The CDR3 loop reads CASEKQGFGEAFF. In DNA form, the CDR3 reads TGTGCCAGCGAAAAACAGGGATTCGGTGAAGCTTTCTTT.

The chain employs TRBV5-8 and TRBJ2-3; 9 positions agree with TRBD2. The length of the CDR3 is 14 residues. V dropped 4 bases and J dropped 6; count of bases not matched to a gene: 6. CDR1 SGHTS and CDR2 YDEGEE come from the germline V gene. CDR3 sequence (DNA): TGTGCCAGCAGCCAACTGGCGGGGGGGGATACGCAGTATTTT. Translation gives CASSQLAGGDTQYF.

CDR3 sequence reads: CASSYTGGPTDEQYF. The CDR3 coding sequence is TGTGCCAGCAGCTATACAGGGGGACCGACCGACGAGCAGTACTTC. The rearrangement uses TRBV11-3 and TRBJ2-7; 8 nucleotides agree with TRBD1. Losses at the gene ends were 4 bases for V and 5 bases for J; bases not matched to a gene: 10. This CDR3 spans 15 amino acids. Germline V gene data show CDR1 as SGHNT and CDR2 as YENEEA. The full variable domain, its missing parts supplied by reference TRBV11-3 and TRBJ2-7, is EAGVVQSPRYKIIEKKQPVAFWCNPISGHNTLYWYLQNLGQGPELLIRYENEEAVDDSQLPKDRFSAERLKGVDSTLKIQPAELGDSAVYLCASSYTGGPTDEQYFGPGTRLTVT.

V is TRBV9 and J is TRBJ2-2; D is ambiguous. The germline gives CDR1 SGDLS, CDR2 YYNGEE. The CDR3 extends over 15 amino acids. Trimming took off 3 bases at V and 3 bases at J, with 12 bases between the two ends. The CDR3 nucleotides are TGTGCCAGCAGCGAAAACGACTGGGACACCGGGGAGCTGTTTTTT. This gives the protein CASSENDWDTGELFF.

This clone occurred once. The chain carries TRBV20-1 and TRBJ2-1; the match to TRBD2 covers 13 bases. Germline trimming cut 4 bases from V and 9 bases from J; bases unmatched to any gene: 9. Germline lookup yields CDR1 DFQATT and CDR2 SNEGSKA (reference sequence). There are 15 residues in the CDR3. CDR3 DNA sequence: TGCAGTGCTATTGAGACTAGCGGGAGGTTGGCTGAGCAGTTCTTC. Translating it yields CSAIETSGRLAEQFF.